The 10 T cell receptor beta chains listed next were all sequenced from one sample in a study of post-analysis software for immune sequencing data. Overall study findings and caveats: TRBV5-6, TRBV5-1 and TRBV20-1 belonged to a set of roughly five TRBV segments that were more frequent in patients than controls.

Libraries were made from TCR beta cDNA, and they carried unique molecular identifiers. TCRdb used MiXCR to reprocess the PCR reads, holding one entry per CDR3 protein. This sample has approximately 570,000 distinct CDR3 sequences, with roughly 46% found just once. No cognate antigen is known for these TCRs. Specimen: blood. These receptors came from a girl aged 5-17 years with multiple sclerosis.

Concerning this clonotype: Compared with germline, one end of the junction differs, possibly owing to a read error. The CDR3 is CSARDPGGLNTGAFF. The CDR3 bases are TGCAGTGCTAGAGATCCGGGGGGATTGAACACTGGAGCTTTCTTT. This chain connects TRBV20-1 to TRBJ1-1; D perhaps matches TRBD1 (5 bases). Germline loops: CDR1 DFQATT, CDR2 SNEGSKA (reference sequence). The CDR3 length is 15 residues.

This clonotype was counted only a few times. The V gene is TRBV7-9, the J gene TRBJ2-3; D is possibly TRBD2 (6 bases). V lost 4 bases and J 7 bases, leaving 27 bases between the germline ends. CDR3 size: 18 residues. Germline V gene data show CDR1 as SEHNR and CDR2 as FQNEAQ (reference sequence). The CDR3 nucleotides are TGTGCCAGCAGCTCCCAAGAGATGGTAGCGGCCCACTTGAATACGCAGTATTTT. Residues: CASSSQEMVAAHLNTQYF.

This clonotype was seen a few times. The V call is TRBV10-3, the J call TRBJ1-2; TRBD1 might be the D (6 bases). This CDR3 contains 12 residues. With 10 bases removed from V and 3 bases from J, the gap between germline ends came to 12 bases. CDR1 ENHRY and CDR2 SYGVKD come from the germline V gene. CDR3 nucleotide sequence: TGTGCCACCTTTGGACAGCACTATGGCTACACCTTC. Protein product: CATFGQHYGYTF.

This chain joins TRBV10-2 and TRBJ2-1; D not certain. CDR3 length equals 15 residues. V was shortened by 6 bases and J by 4 bases, with 16 bases between the two germline ends. Germline CDR1 is WSHSY and CDR2 is SAAADI. The CDR3 DNA is TGCGCCAGCAGCCCCCCGGCAGAAGCATACAATGAGCAGTTCTTC. Its translation is CASSPPAEAYNEQFF.

The V gene is TRBV5-1, the J gene TRBJ2-1, with D uncertain. In germline, CDR1 is SGHRS, CDR2 YFSETQ. The V gene lost 0 bases and the J gene lost 8 bases, with 9 bases spanning the gap. The CDR3 contains 13 residues. The DNA of the CDR3 is TGCGCCAGCAGCTTGGTTCCTACGGATGAGCAGTTCTTC. Its protein product is CASSLVPTDEQFF.

This clonotype has just a few counts. Given a much more abundant clone one base away, this may be a read error. This chain uses TRBV4-1 with TRBJ2-5, with D unclear. CDR1 and CDR2 (germline): MGHRA, YSYEKL. There are 11 residues in the CDR3. The CDR3 nucleotides read TGCGCCGGCAGCCGTCAAGAGACCCAGTACTTC. It translates to CAGSRQETQYF.

On this clonotype itself: A read error may produce the germline difference seen at one junction end. The chain uses TRBV9 and TRBJ2-5; 9 bases align to TRBD1. CDR1 is SGDLS, CDR2 YYNGEE, per germline. The CDR3 totals 15 residues. The CDR3 DNA is TGTGCCAGCAGCCTCCGGGACAGGGAGCAAGAGACCCGGTACTTC. Protein: CASSLRDREQETRYF.

The chain carries TRBV20-1 and TRBJ1-2; the D is unclear. The germline gives CDR1 DFQATT, CDR2 SNEGSKA (reference sequence). Between the trimmed V and J ends, which lost 6 bases and 1 base, there was a span of 18 bases. The CDR3 has 15 residues. The CDR3 loop is CSATGESGFNYGYTF. The CDR3 DNA is TGCAGTGCCACCGGAGAGAGCGGGTTTAACTATGGCTACACCTTC.

CDR3: CASSASIAGGSQFF. For the CDR3, the DNA is TGTGCCAGCAGCGCGAGCATAGCGGGGGGGTCCCAGTTCTTC. The rearrangement links TRBV7-2 to TRBJ2-1, with 11 bases matching TRBD2. Germline assignment: CDR1 SGHTA and CDR2 FQGNSA. V was clipped by 5 bases and J by 13 bases; unmatched bases: 10. The CDR3 runs 14 residues. The whole variable domain, filled in from reference TRBV7-2 and TRBJ2-1, reads GAGVSQSPSNKVTEKGKDVELRCDPISGHTALYWYRQSLGQGLEFLIYFQGNSAPDKSGLPSDRFSAERTGGSVSTLTIQRTQQEDSAVYLCASSASIAGGSQFFGPGTRLTVL.

The chain joins TRBV12-3 or TRBV12-4 to TRBJ1-1, with a weak D call TRBD1 (6 bases). This CDR3 contains 14 residues. Trimming took 6 bases from V and 0 from J, leaving 11 bases between them. The CDR3 reads CASRPDSMNTEAFF. Here the CDR3 DNA reads TGTGCCAGCAGGCCGGACAGTATGAACACTGAAGCTTTCTTT.